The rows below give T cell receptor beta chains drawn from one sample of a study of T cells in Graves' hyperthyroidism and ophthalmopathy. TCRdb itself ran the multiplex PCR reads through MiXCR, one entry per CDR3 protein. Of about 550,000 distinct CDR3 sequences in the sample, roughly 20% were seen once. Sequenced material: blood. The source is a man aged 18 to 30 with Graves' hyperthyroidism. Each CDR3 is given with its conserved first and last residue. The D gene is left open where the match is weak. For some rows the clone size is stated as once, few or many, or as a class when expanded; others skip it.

CDR3: CASSPPGRGRNQPQHF; DNA: TGTGCCAGCAGCCCACCCGGGAGGGGGAGAAATCAGCCCCAGCATTTT; V: TRBV28; J: TRBJ1-5; length: 16; D: -; size: -
CDR3: CASNSGTGTYEQYF; DNA: TGTGCCAGCAACTCCGGGACAGGGACTTACGAGCAGTACTTC; V: TRBV7-9; J: TRBJ2-7; length: 14; D: TRBD1; size: -
CDR3: CASSYRRGDTEAFF; DNA: TGTGCCAGCAGTTACCGCAGGGGTGACACTGAAGCTTTCTTT; V: TRBV6-5; J: TRBJ1-1; length: 14; D: -; size: -
CDR3: CASSRGGAYSYEQYF; DNA: TGTGCCAGCAGTCGAGGGGGTGCCTACTCCTACGAGCAGTACTTC; V: TRBV12-3/TRBV12-4; J: TRBJ2-7; length: 15; D: -; size: many
CDR3: CASSLGTGTDEQYF; DNA: TGTGCCAGCAGCCTAGGGACAGGGACCGACGAGCAGTACTTC; V: TRBV6-1; J: TRBJ2-7; length: 14; D: TRBD1; size: many
CDR3: CASSDYWTGYSYEQCF; DNA: TGTGCCAGCTCTGATTATTGGACAGGGTATTCCTACGAGCAGTGCTTC; V: TRBV18; J: TRBJ2-7; length: 16; D: TRBD1; size: -
CDR3: CASKKITGPNTEAFF; DNA: TGTGCCAGCAAAAAGATTACGGGCCCAAACACTGAAGCTTTCTTT; V: TRBV2; J: TRBJ1-1; length: 15; D: -; size: many
CDR3: CASSAILAGVPGETQYF; DNA: TGTGCCAGCAGTGCCATACTAGCGGGGGTACCTGGAGAGACCCAGTACTTC; V: TRBV28; J: TRBJ2-5; length: 17; D: TRBD2; size: -
CDR3: CASSLGTGSYEQYF; DNA: TGTGCCAGCAGTTTAGGGACAGGGTCATACGAGCAGTACTTC; V: TRBV11-2; J: TRBJ2-7; length: 14; D: TRBD1; size: many
CDR3: CASSHFAQGEGGPQHF; DNA: TGCGCCAGCAGCCACTTCGCACAGGGGGAAGGGGGGCCCCAGCATTTT; V: TRBV4-1; J: TRBJ1-5; length: 16; D: TRBD1; size: few
CDR3: CASSPDRGGPNYGYTF; DNA: TGTGCCAGCAGTCCGGACAGGGGAGGACCAAACTATGGCTACACCTTC; V: TRBV28; J: TRBJ1-2; length: 16; D: TRBD1; size: many
CDR3: CSARDRGNTIYF; DNA: TGCAGTGCTAGGGACCGGGGTAACACCATATATTTT; V: TRBV20-1; J: TRBJ1-3; length: 12; D: -; size: many
CDR3: CASRPLGTGTTTGELFF; DNA: TGCGCCAGCAGGCCCCTGGGGACCGGGACAACCACCGGGGAGCTGTTTTTT; V: TRBV5-1; J: TRBJ2-2; length: 17; D: -; size: few
CDR3: CASSLQGYYYGYTF; DNA: TGTGCCAGCAGCTTGCAGGGTTACTACTATGGCTACACCTTC; V: TRBV5-4; J: TRBJ1-2; length: 14; D: -; size: many
CDR3: CASSLQGIRGTEAFF; DNA: TGTGCCAGCAGTTTGCAGGGGATACGAGGCACTGAAGCTTTCTTT; V: TRBV28; J: TRBJ1-1; length: 15; D: -; size: many
CDR3: CASSFGPGEETQYF; DNA: TGTGCCAGCAGCTTTGGCCCAGGGGAGGAGACCCAGTACTTC; V: TRBV5-5; J: TRBJ2-5; length: 14; D: -; size: few
CDR3: CASSETWELFF; DNA: TGTGCCAGCAGTGAAACCTGGGAGCTGTTTTTT; V: TRBV2; J: TRBJ2-2; length: 11; D: -; size: many
CDR3: CASSLAQGSDQPQHF; DNA: TGTGCCAGCAGTTTGGCTCAGGGAAGTGATCAGCCCCAGCATTTT; V: TRBV12-3/TRBV12-4; J: TRBJ1-5; length: 15; D: -; size: -
CDR3: CATSRDHAGYTF; DNA: TGTGCCACCAGCAGAGATCATGCGGGCTACACCTTC; V: TRBV15; J: TRBJ1-2; length: 12; D: -; size: -
CDR3: CASSEALGGNTIYF; DNA: TGTGCCAGCAGTGAAGCCCTGGGTGGAAACACTATATATTTT; V: TRBV6-1; J: TRBJ1-3; length: 14; D: -; size: few
CDR3: CASSLGESHGYTF; DNA: TGTGCCAGCAGCTTAGGAGAGTCGCATGGCTACACCTTC; V: TRBV7-9; J: TRBJ1-2; length: 13; D: -; size: many
CDR3: CASSLNHFDTEAFF; DNA: TGTGCCAGCAGTTTAAATCATTTCGACACTGAAGCTTTCTTT; V: TRBV12-3/TRBV12-4; J: TRBJ1-1; length: 14; D: -; size: many
CDR3: CASSLVFHFAAGQETQYF; DNA: TGTGCCAGCAGCTTAGTATTCCACTTTGCGGCAGGACAAGAGACCCAGTACTTC; V: TRBV11-2; J: TRBJ2-5; length: 18; D: -; size: many
CDR3: CASTSDGSYEQYF; DNA: TGTGCCAGCACGTCGGACGGATCCTACGAGCAGTACTTC; V: TRBV7-9; J: TRBJ2-7; length: 13; D: -; size: many
CDR3: CASSMAGTTSYGYTF; DNA: TGTGCCAGTAGTATGGCCGGGACAACTTCCTATGGCTACACCTTC; V: TRBV19; J: TRBJ1-2; length: 15; D: -; size: -
CDR3: CSVSPTANQPQHF; DNA: TGCAGTGTCAGTCCAACGGCCAATCAGCCCCAGCATTTT; V: TRBV20-1; J: TRBJ1-5; length: 13; D: -; size: -
CDR3: CASSPPAVVTQYF; DNA: TGTGCCAGCAGCCCACCGGCGGTCGTGACCCAGTACTTC; V: TRBV7-2; J: TRBJ2-5; length: 13; D: -; size: many
CDR3: CAGTEGLGRTDTQYF; DNA: TGTGCCGGTACCGAGGGACTAGGCCGCACAGATACGCAGTATTTT; V: TRBV19; J: TRBJ2-3; length: 15; D: TRBD2; size: many
CDR3: CASSAGFNQPQHF; DNA: TGTGCCAGCAGCGCCGGGTTCAATCAGCCCCAGCATTTT; V: TRBV7-9; J: TRBJ1-5; length: 13; D: -; size: many
CDR3: CASSFAGLYEQYF; DNA: TGTGCCAGCAGTTTCGCGGGACTCTACGAGCAGTACTTC; V: TRBV28; J: TRBJ2-7; length: 13; D: -; size: many
CDR3: CASSLWAPGRSNQPQHF; DNA: TGTGCCAGCAGTTTATGGGCCCCAGGGAGGAGCAATCAGCCCCAGCATTTT; V: TRBV28; J: TRBJ1-5; length: 17; D: -; size: many
CDR3: CASSRISGASYEQYF; DNA: TGTGCCAGCAGTAGGATCAGCGGGGCCTCCTACGAGCAGTACTTC; V: TRBV28; J: TRBJ2-7; length: 15; D: TRBD2; size: many
CDR3: CASSYTPSGEYTGELFF; DNA: TGTGCCAGCAGTTACACACCTAGCGGGGAATACACCGGGGAGCTGTTTTTT; V: TRBV6-2/TRBV6-3; J: TRBJ2-2; length: 17; D: TRBD2; size: -
CDR3: CSAVVDNQPQHF; DNA: TGCAGTGCTGTGGTGGACAATCAGCCCCAGCATTTT; V: TRBV20-1; J: TRBJ1-5; length: 12; D: -; size: many
CDR3: CASSTGRGVGNYGYTF; DNA: TGTGCCAGCAGCACGGGGAGAGGCGTTGGGAACTATGGCTACACCTTC; V: TRBV11-2; J: TRBJ1-2; length: 16; D: -; size: -
CDR3: CASSFAGGGTEAFF; DNA: TGTGCCAGCAGTTTTGCAGGCGGGGGCACTGAAGCTTTCTTT; V: TRBV12-3/TRBV12-4; J: TRBJ1-1; length: 14; D: -; size: many
CDR3: CASKSSVSSYEQYF; DNA: TGTGCCAGCAAGAGTAGCGTTAGCTCCTACGAGCAGTACTTC; V: TRBV2; J: TRBJ2-7; length: 14; D: -; size: many
CDR3: CSVLGAANTGELFF; DNA: TGCAGTGTACTGGGGGCCGCGAACACCGGGGAGCTGTTTTTT; V: TRBV29-1; J: TRBJ2-2; length: 14; D: -; size: many
CDR3: CASSGVTEGLLFGELFF; DNA: TGTGCCAGCAGTGGGGTGACGGAGGGTCTTCTTTTCGGGGAGCTGTTTTTT; V: TRBV28; J: TRBJ2-2; length: 17; D: -; size: few
CDR3: CVSSSGTPTGELFF; DNA: TGTGTCAGCAGCTCCGGGACACCCACCGGGGAGCTGTTTTTT; V: TRBV13; J: TRBJ2-2; length: 14; D: -; size: -
CDR3: CASSQEMGGTGELFF; DNA: TGTGCCAGCAGCCAAGAAATGGGGGGCACCGGGGAGCTGTTTTTT; V: TRBV4-2; J: TRBJ2-2; length: 15; D: -; size: few
CDR3: CATGKWGLEAFF; DNA: TGTGCCACAGGGAAGTGGGGTCTCGAAGCTTTCTTT; V: TRBV6-1; J: TRBJ1-1; length: 12; D: -; size: many
CDR3: CASSEAQGTPYEQYF; DNA: TGTGCCAGCAGTGAAGCTCAAGGTACCCCCTACGAGCAGTACTTC; V: TRBV6-1; J: TRBJ2-7; length: 15; D: -; size: -
CDR3: CAWRGDRGKAFF; DNA: TGTGCCTGGAGAGGGGACAGGGGGAAAGCTTTCTTT; V: TRBV30; J: TRBJ1-1; length: 12; D: TRBD1; size: many
CDR3: CASSQAGEVQPQHF; DNA: TGTGCCAGCAGCCAAGCGGGGGAAGTTCAGCCCCAGCATTTT; V: TRBV4-2; J: TRBJ1-5; length: 14; D: -; size: many
CDR3: CTLEAEAYEQYF; DNA: TGTACCTTGGAGGCCGAAGCTTACGAGCAGTACTTC; V: TRBV12-3/TRBV12-4; J: TRBJ2-7; length: 12; D: -; size: -
CDR3: CSARDSNYEQYF; DNA: TGCAGCGCCCGGGACTCCAACTACGAGCAGTACTTC; V: TRBV29-1; J: TRBJ2-7; length: 12; D: -; size: -
CDR3: CASSDSDGMYGYTF; DNA: TGTGCCAGTAGTGACAGCGACGGGATGTATGGCTACACCTTC; V: TRBV19; J: TRBJ1-2; length: 14; D: -; size: many
CDR3: CASSQYWTDTNQPQHF; DNA: TGCGCCAGCAGCCAATACTGGACAGACACTAATCAGCCCCAGCATTTT; V: TRBV4-1; J: TRBJ1-5; length: 16; D: -; size: -
CDR3: CSETRGGTEAFF; DNA: TGCAGTGAAACCAGGGGAGGGACTGAAGCTTTCTTT; V: TRBV20-1; J: TRBJ1-1; length: 12; D: -; size: many
CDR3: CASSLGRGLRGYTF; DNA: TGTGCCAGCAGCTTAGGCAGGGGGCTGCGTGGCTACACCTTC; V: TRBV13; J: TRBJ1-2; length: 14; D: TRBD1; size: many
CDR3: CASSERTGNTIYF; DNA: TGTGCCAGCAGTGAACGGACTGGAAACACCATATATTTT; V: TRBV2; J: TRBJ1-3; length: 13; D: -; size: few
CDR3: CASSESRRDTEAFF; DNA: TGTGCCAGCAGTGAATCCCGCAGAGACACTGAAGCTTTCTTT; V: TRBV25-1; J: TRBJ1-1; length: 14; D: -; size: -